This T cell receptor (beta chain) emerged from a study of cytomegalovirus exposure and HLA in healthy donors. The PCR contained 60 Vbeta and 13 Jbeta primers. The table came from immunoSEQ multiplex PCR; TCRdb's copy has only in-frame clones and leaves some out. The sample carries 110,000 or so clones, roughly 71% recorded once. The V segment lost 4 bases and the J segment 3 bases; nucleotides outside the gene matches: 6. Looked up from germline, CDR1 is SQVTM and CDR2 is ANQGSEA. This CDR3 comprises 15 residues. This receptor was identified in a man younger than 35 in good health and CMV-seropositive. What was sequenced was PBMCs. The chain uses TRBV29-1 and TRBJ1-2; TRBD1 agrees at 12 bases. The CDR3 sequence is CSVGGQGAFDYGYTF. The CDR3 DNA sequence: TGCAGCGTTGGGGGACAGGGGGCGTTTGACTATGGCTACACCTTC. Full variable domain (rest looked up from reference TRBV29-1 and TRBJ1-2): SAVISQKPSRDICQRGTSLTIQCQVDSQVTMMFWYRQQPGQSLTLIATANQGSEATYESGFVIDKFPISRPNLTFSTLTVSNMSPEDSSIYLCSVGGQGAFDYGYTFGSGTRLTVV.